This TCR beta chain is drawn from a study of blood T cell repertoires in COVID-19. Overall study: Acute and convalescent COVID-19 specimens originated in the United States, Italy and Spain. T cells, B-cell-depleted T cells, or PBMCs provided the cDNA or gDNA that served as material.

V was pared by 0 bases and J by 4 bases, with 6 bases between. The CDR3 has 13 amino acids. Germline CDR1 and CDR2: SGHRS and YFSETQ. Original handling: Amplified reference gene primers provided the basis for estimating nucleated cell counts. Data came from immunoSEQ multiplex PCR; TCRdb stores just in-frame clones and leaves some out. V, J and clone size are taken as reported in that table, and D and trimming were inferred from the DNA itself. In the table there are about 58,000 clones, about 80% of which are singletons. Seattle cases were enrolled at active infection and followed longitudinally. This TCR came from a man older than 75 with COVID-19, enrolled during active disease. V and J are TRBV5-1 and TRBJ2-3; no firm D call. Specimen: peripheral blood. The CDR3 protein is CASSLVPSDTQYF. CDR3 nucleotide sequence: TGCGCCAGCAGCTTGGTTCCCTCAGATACGCAGTATTTT.